This T cell receptor (beta chain) was sequenced in a study of identical twins. This clonotype was detected many times. Its target is unknown. TCRdb reanalysed the 5' RACE reads using MiXCR and keeps one entry per CDR3 protein. The table shows roughly 250,000 distinct CDR3 sequences, with roughly 7% occurring only once. General study results and limits: Twin pairs had excess sharing that was weaker in beta out-of-frame sequences.

This CDR3 has 16 amino acids. Between the trimmed V and J ends, which lost 6 bases and 8 bases, there was a span of 23 bases. The same data also contributed to another study, on yellow fever vaccine responses in identical twins.

This rearrangement joins TRBV12-3 or TRBV12-4 to TRBJ2-1; D may be TRBD1 or TRBD2 (5 bases each). Sequenced material: memory (CD45RO+) T cells sorted from blood. The clonotype was recovered from a woman aged 18-35 years in good health. The CDR3 sequence: CASSPWVGGEAHEQFF. The CDR3 nucleotides read TGTGCCAGCAGCCCCTGGGTTGGGGGAGAGGCCCATGAGCAGTTCTTC.